This T cell receptor (beta chain) was sequenced for a study of blood T cell repertoires in COVID-19. Background on the study: Specimens from acute and convalescent COVID-19 originated in the United States, Italy and Spain.

This clone was seen only once. The CDR3 consists of 12 residues. V lost 3 bases, J lost 13 bases, and 12 bases lay in between. Method: immunoSEQ multiplex PCR; TCRdb's copy keeps in-frame clones and lacks some. In the table there are roughly 250,000 clones, approximately 88% of which are singletons. This sequence joins TRBV12-3 or TRBV12-4 and TRBJ2-2, with D possibly matching TRBD1 (5 bases). The source material was PBMCs or T cells enriched from blood (not recorded which). The sequence was obtained from a middle-aged woman with acute COVID-19. The CDR3 bases are TGTGCCAGCAGTTTCAGGGCAATCGGGCTGTTTTTT. This codes for CASSFRAIGLFF.